This T cell receptor beta chain emerged from a study of shared clonotypes between healthy human individuals (TCRdb year 2020). In the study overall: The cohort included a few men and two women between 18 and 49 years of age. Per donor, leukapheresis produced somewhere between about 0.94 and 9.5 billion PBMCs. To increase sequencing depth and limit assay-specific biases, different laboratories used diverse techniques to prepare libraries and sequence TCR repertoires. To estimate repertoire size and how much clonotype sharing occurs between individuals, the study deeply sequenced the blood TCR repertoires of a handful of healthy adults. Per donor, three plates each were used for CD4 naive and CD4 memory, two for CD8 naive, and one for CD8 memory. General findings and caveats noted by the study authors: Compared with non-shared clonotypes, clonotypes shared by all four sorted-subset donors had higher generation probabilities. Pairwise subsampling indicated that sequencing depth was expected to affect the degree of clonotype sharing among donors. Sampling was limited to blood, and TCR repertoires in tissue likely differ from TCR repertoires in blood. Naive subsets generally had larger estimated clonotype richness than memory subsets did. Even with the large sequencing depth, rarefaction of the sorted-subset datasets indicated that sequencing was incomplete. When a handful of donors were compared, the shared fraction of clonotypes was roughly 4.8% for naive CD4, 3.5% to 4% for naive CD8, 2.3% for memory CD4, and roughly 0.4% for memory CD8. The genetic and exposure-history diversity represented was limited by the small number of donors.

TCR CDR3 regions were amplified from genomic DNA by multiplex PCR using the deep immunoSEQ assay. Genomic DNA extracted from each cell subset was distributed evenly over all wells of several immunoSEQ 96-well plates, and each plate served as one replicate. For sorted subsets, around 200 ng genomic DNA, equal to tens of thousands of T cell genomes, was loaded into each replicate PCR. Purified libraries were quantified with a Qubit 3.0 fluorometer, sized on a Bioanalyzer 2100, and re-quantified with the KAPA Library Quantification kit. A separate single-read 150-cycle Illumina NextSeq 550 flow cell was used to sequence each immunoSEQ 96-well plate. The original methods were these. Because only junctional sequences without quality scores were contained in the immunoSEQ output, filtering matching that applied to full-length reads could not be performed. To assign V/J genes and CDR3, sequences were annotated against IMGT germline references using PyIR, a Python wrapper for IgBLAST v1.9. Any read was removed if the V/J assignment was weak (E-value above 1e-6), the CDR3 was missing, or the read contained stop codons, out-of-frame junctions, or ambiguous translated residues. V3J clonotypes were defined by identical inferred V gene, J gene, and CDR3 amino acid sequence. Percentage overlap between repertoires was computed as shared unique clonotypes divided by the size of the smaller repertoire. Richness of each repertoire was evaluated using RTK rarefaction, the Chao1 estimator, and Recon v2.1 estimates of unobserved clonotypes. OLGA was used to compute generation probabilities for all TCRbeta clonotypes that the gDNA method yielded from a few donors. Sourced from immuneACCESS, this table was stored by TCRdb with only in-frame sequences that have V and J called. A share of the clones is absent; for the studies checked, an unresolved V gene accounts for under half, and the remainder has no known explanation. V and J calls and clone size are copied from that table; D and trimming were computed from the DNA. A total of 2 million to 3 million clones appear in this sample, more than 85% of them only once. 0.35% to 0.45% of the sample lies in the top ten.

Concerning this clone itself: This clone's antigen is unknown. No much larger clonotype is one base removed from it; base qualities were not supplied.

The donors were healthy, HIV-negative adults with no recently reported acute infections or vaccinations. Only Caucasian adults living in Nashville, Tennessee, USA were represented among the donors. CD4+ T cells were enriched by magnetic negative selection, after which naive cells were positively selected on CD45RA and the negative fraction was taken as the memory subset. Blood was obtained by leukapheresis, after which PBMCs were separated by Ficoll-Histopaque density gradient centrifugation and cryopreserved in liquid nitrogen vapor phase. Purity and quantity of every magnetically sorted T cell population were checked by analytical flow cytometry. Each sorted fraction had its genomic DNA isolated and then quantified by UV absorbance on a Nanodrop 2000c. The germline V gene specifies SGHTA as CDR1 and FQGTGA as CDR2. Trimming costs V 4 bases and J 5 bases, and their ends lie 24 bases apart. The CDR3 runs 18 residues from the cysteine to the phenylalanine. The kept DNA is CDR3 alone, 54 bases in frame from the first base.

Sequencing used naive CD4+ T cells from PBMCs. Reading the label with the study, this specimen's cell subset or site is: CD45RA+ positively selected. The chain is encoded by TRBV7-3 joined to TRBJ2-1; the D segment might be TRBD1 or TRBD2, since each matches 5 bases. The receptor was isolated from a man in his late teens or twenties in good health. Some clones in this sample may be carry-over from other donors' samples. The DNA sequence is as follows: TGTGCCAGCAGCTCTAGCCCAATATATAGCTTGGGGCACAATGAGCAGTTCTTC. Translated, this is CASSSSPIYSLGHNEQFF.